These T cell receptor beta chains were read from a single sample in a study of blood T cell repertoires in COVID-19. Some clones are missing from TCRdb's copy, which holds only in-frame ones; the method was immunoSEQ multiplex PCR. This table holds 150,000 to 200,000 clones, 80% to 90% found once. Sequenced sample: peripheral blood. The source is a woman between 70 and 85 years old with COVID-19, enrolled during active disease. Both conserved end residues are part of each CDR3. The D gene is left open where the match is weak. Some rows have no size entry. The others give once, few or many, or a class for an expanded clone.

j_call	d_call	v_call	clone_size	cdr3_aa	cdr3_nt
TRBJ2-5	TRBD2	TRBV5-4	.	CASTTSGRVETQYF	TGTGCCAGCACGACTAGCGGGAGGGTGGAGACCCAGTACTTC
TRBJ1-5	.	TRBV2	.	CASSEGGPGNQPQHF	TGTGCCAGCAGTGAAGGGGGGCCTGGCAATCAGCCCCAGCATTTT
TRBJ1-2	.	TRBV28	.	CASSQSTDYLRSTF	TGTGCCAGCAGTCAATCGACAGATTACCTTAGGTCCACCTTC
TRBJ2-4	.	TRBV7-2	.	CASSPRVSENIQYF	TGTGCCAGCAGCCCCAGGGTTTCTGAAAACATTCAGTACTTC
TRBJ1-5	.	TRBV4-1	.	CASSQGQTDQPQHF	TGCGCCAGCAGCCAAGGACAGACAGATCAGCCCCAGCATTTT
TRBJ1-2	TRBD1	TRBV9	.	CASSVPGQGNYGYTF	TGTGCCAGCAGCGTACCGGGACAGGGTAACTATGGCTACACCTTC
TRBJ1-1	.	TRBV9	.	CASSGRWNTEAFF	TGTGCCAGCAGCGGGAGATGGAACACTGAAGCTTTCTTT
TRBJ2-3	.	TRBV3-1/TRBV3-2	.	CASSQVVGVLGGTQYF	TGTGCCAGCAGCCAAGTTGTTGGGGTACTCGGAGGTACGCAGTATTTT
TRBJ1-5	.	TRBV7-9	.	CASSLLGDNNQPQHF	TGTGCCAGCAGCTTATTGGGGGACAACAATCAGCCCCAGCATTTT
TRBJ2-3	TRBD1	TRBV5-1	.	CASSLDRDRDTQYF	TGCGCCAGCAGCTTAGACCGGGACAGAGATACGCAGTATTTT
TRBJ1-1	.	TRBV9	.	CASSGSGTINTEAFF	TGTGCCAGCAGCGGTTCCGGGACAATAAACACTGAAGCTTTCTTT
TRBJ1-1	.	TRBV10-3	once	CAISAVNTEAFF	TGTGCCATCAGTGCGGTGAACACTGAAGCTTTCTTT
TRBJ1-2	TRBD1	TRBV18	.	CASSLGTGVGNYGYTF	TGTGCCAGCTCTCTCGGGACAGGGGTCGGGAACTATGGCTACACCTTC
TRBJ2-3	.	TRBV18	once	CASSPLGPPADTQYF	TGTGCCAGCTCACCCTTGGGGCCCCCCGCAGATACGCAGTATTTT
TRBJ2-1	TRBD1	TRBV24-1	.	CATSDWDSPDEQFF	TGTGCCACCAGTGATTGGGACAGCCCGGATGAGCAGTTCTTC
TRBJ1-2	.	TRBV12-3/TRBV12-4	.	CASMGRGSGYTF	TGTGCCAGCATGGGCAGGGGATCTGGCTACACCTTC
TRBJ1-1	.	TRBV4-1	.	CASSQELGVNTEAFF	TGCGCCAGCAGCCAAGAACTCGGAGTTAACACTGAAGCTTTCTTT
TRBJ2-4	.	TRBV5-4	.	CASSSAGLAKNIQYF	TGTGCCAGCAGCTCGGCGGGGCTAGCCAAAAACATTCAGTACTTC
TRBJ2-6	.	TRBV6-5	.	CASRRSGANVLTF	TGTGCCAGCAGACGGTCGGGGGCCAACGTCCTGACTTTC
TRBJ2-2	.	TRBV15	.	CATSSFSGGELFF	TGTGCCACCAGCTCTTTTTCGGGCGGGGAGCTGTTTTTT
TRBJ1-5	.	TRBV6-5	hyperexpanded	CASSYSRDQPQHF	TGTGCCAGCAGTTACTCCAGGGATCAGCCCCAGCATTTT
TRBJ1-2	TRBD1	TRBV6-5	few	CASTLDRGPNYGYTF	TGTGCCAGCACCCTCGACAGGGGGCCGAACTATGGCTACACCTTC
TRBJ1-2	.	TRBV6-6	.	CASRVQGNYGYTF	TGTGCCAGCAGGGTACAGGGAAACTATGGCTACACCTTC
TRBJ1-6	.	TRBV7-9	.	CASSSDSFNSPLHF	TGTGCCAGCAGTTCTGACAGTTTTAATTCACCCCTCCACTTT
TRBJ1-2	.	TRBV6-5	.	CASSTRTANYGYTF	TGTGCCAGCAGTACACGGACAGCTAACTATGGCTACACCTTC
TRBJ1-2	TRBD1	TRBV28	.	CASRGRTGRFYGYTF	TGTGCCAGCAGGGGTAGGACAGGGAGGTTTTATGGCTACACCTTC
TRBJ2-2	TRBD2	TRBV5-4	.	CASSRTSGSTGELFF	TGTGCCAGCAGCCGGACTAGCGGGAGTACCGGGGAGCTGTTTTTT
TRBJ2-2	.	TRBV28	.	CASSEQNTGELFF	TGTGCCAGCAGCGAGCAAAACACCGGGGAGCTGTTTTTT
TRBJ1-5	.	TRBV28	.	CASSKSGGSNQPQHF	TGTGCCAGCAGCAAGAGTGGCGGGAGCAATCAGCCCCAGCATTTT
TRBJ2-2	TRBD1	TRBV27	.	CASGYPGQGASGELFF	TGTGCCAGCGGGTATCCTGGACAGGGGGCATCCGGGGAGCTGTTTTTT
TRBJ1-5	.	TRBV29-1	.	CSVGTDYSNQPQHF	TGCAGCGTTGGGACAGACTATAGCAATCAGCCCCAGCATTTT
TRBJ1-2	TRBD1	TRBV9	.	CASSTRTGANYGYTF	TGTGCCAGCAGCACCCGGACAGGGGCTAACTATGGCTACACCTTC
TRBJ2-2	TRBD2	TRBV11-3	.	CASSLELGRGLAANTGELFF	TGTGCCAGCAGCTTAGAGTTGGGTCGGGGACTAGCGGCAAACACCGGGGAGCTGTTTTTT
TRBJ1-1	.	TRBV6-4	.	CASSDEARGGTEAFF	TGTGCCAGCAGTGACGAGGCCAGGGGTGGAACTGAAGCTTTCTTT
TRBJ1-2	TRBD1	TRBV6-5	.	CASSPDRGYGYTF	TGTGCCAGCAGTCCGGACAGGGGCTATGGCTACACCTTC
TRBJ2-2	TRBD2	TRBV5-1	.	CASSRLGTSGTNTGELFF	TGCGCCAGCAGCAGGTTAGGGACTAGCGGGACGAACACCGGGGAGCTGTTTTTT
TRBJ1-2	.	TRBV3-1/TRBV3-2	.	CASSQPGIGYTF	TGTGCCAGCAGCCAACCGGGGATTGGCTACACCTTC
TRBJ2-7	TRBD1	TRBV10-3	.	CAISAQGGQGGSYEQYF	TGTGCCATCAGTGCCCAAGGAGGACAGGGCGGCTCCTACGAGCAGTACTTC
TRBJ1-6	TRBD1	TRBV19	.	CATRTGGSYNSPLHF	TGTGCCACTCGGACAGGGGGCTCCTATAATTCACCCCTCCACTTT
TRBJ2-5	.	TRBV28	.	CASSFFQAEETQYF	TGTGCCAGCAGTTTCTTCCAGGCCGAGGAGACCCAGTACTTC
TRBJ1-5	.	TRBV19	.	CASSIGAAYSNQPQHF	TGTGCCAGTAGTATAGGGGCAGCTTATAGCAATCAGCCCCAGCATTTT
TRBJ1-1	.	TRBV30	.	CAWSVAALTEAFF	TGTGCCTGGAGTGTAGCGGCCCTTACTGAAGCTTTCTTT
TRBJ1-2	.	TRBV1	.	CTSSRGTGGYTF	TGCACCAGCAGCCGGGGGACAGGGGGCTACACCTTC
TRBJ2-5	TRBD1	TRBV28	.	CATGDRLRETQYF	TGTGCCACCGGGGACAGGCTCAGGGAGACCCAGTACTTC
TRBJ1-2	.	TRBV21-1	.	CASIRQPGGYGYTF	TGTGCCAGCATCAGACAGCCCGGGGGCTATGGCTACACCTTC
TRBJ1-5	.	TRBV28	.	CASVSYVRGQPQHF	TGTGCCAGCGTATCCTATGTTAGGGGACAGCCCCAGCATTTT
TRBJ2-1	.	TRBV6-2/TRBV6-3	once	CASSLAGSYNEQFF	TGTGCCAGCAGCCTAGCCGGATCCTACAATGAGCAGTTCTTC
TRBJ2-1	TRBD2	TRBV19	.	CASSMNKGGRSYNEQFF	TGTGCCAGTAGTATGAATAAAGGCGGGAGATCCTACAATGAGCAGTTCTTC
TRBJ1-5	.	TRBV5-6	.	CASSSSAGGTNNQPQHF	TGTGCCAGCAGCTCCTCGGCGGGGGGCACGAACAATCAGCCCCAGCATTTT
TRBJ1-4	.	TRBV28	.	CASSFFRATNEKLFF	TGTGCCAGCAGTTTTTTTCGCGCAACTAATGAAAAACTGTTTTTT
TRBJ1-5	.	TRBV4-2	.	CASSQAAGILNGEPQHF	TGTGCCAGCAGCCAGGCAGCCGGGATCCTCAACGGGGAGCCCCAGCATTTT
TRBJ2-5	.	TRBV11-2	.	CASSLSAGRRETQYF	TGTGCCAGCAGCCTTTCTGCGGGCAGGCGGGAGACCCAGTACTTC